The 9 T cell receptor beta chains below were found in one sample sequenced in a study of T cell responses to AZD1222 COVID-19 vaccine. This table comes from immunoSEQ multiplex PCR, and its TCRdb copy is limited to in-frame clones, with some not included. The sample holds over 150,000 clones, around 90% seen once. The specimen was peripheral blood, collected on day 0 of AZD1222 vaccination. All receptors come from an adult in good health.

Points on this clone: One junction end does not reproduce the germline sequence, and a read error may be involved. The chain combines TRBV7-2 with TRBJ2-1; D remains unclear. There are 14 residues in the CDR3. Germline-derived CDR1 and CDR2 are SGHTA and FQGNSA. CDR3 DNA sequence: TGTGCCAGCAGCTTAGAACGTTTTCGGCCTAATGCGCTCTTC. Protein: CASSLERFRPNALF.

The genes are TRBV9 and TRBJ1-3; 9 nucleotides agree with TRBD1. The CDR3 is made up of 19 amino acids. Trimming at V came to 2 bases and at J to 0 bases, leaving 12 bases not matched to a gene. CDR1 is SGDLS, CDR2 YYNGEE, per germline. The CDR3: CASSVQPGTGKGSGNTIYF. The CDR3 DNA reads as TGTGCCAGCAGCGTCCAGCCCGGGACAGGGAAGGGCTCTGGAAACACCATATATTTT.

The chain combines TRBV12-3 or TRBV12-4 with TRBJ2-3; D gene uncertain. The CDR3 is 13 residues long. The germline V and J ends were trimmed by 5 bases and 2 bases, with 8 bases remaining between them. The CDR3 DNA reads TGTGCCAGCAGTCCCGGGCACACAGATACGCAGTATTTT. Translating it yields CASSPGHTDTQYF.

This rearrangement joins TRBV27 to TRBJ2-1; TRBD2 matches at 7 bases. V dropped 5 bases and J dropped 9; count of bases not matched to a gene: 10. The CDR3 covers 14 residues. Germline V gene lookup returns CDR1 MNHEY and CDR2 SMNVEV (reference sequence). In DNA, the CDR3 is TGTGCCAGCAGTGGATTACTAGCGTTCGGTGAGCAGTTCTTC. This codes for CASSGLLAFGEQFF.

Here the CDR3 reads CTSSQEGITDTQYF. Written as DNA, the CDR3 is TGCACCAGCAGCCAAGAAGGAATCACAGATACGCAGTATTTT. This sequence joins TRBV1 and TRBJ2-3. TRBV1 is a recognized pseudogene. The CDR3 runs 14 residues.

This rearrangement joins TRBV7-8 to TRBJ1-5; no reliable D call. V lost 5 bases and J 3 bases, leaving 14 bases between the germline ends. Germline CDR1 is SGHVS and CDR2 is FQNEAQ. The length of the CDR3 is 15 residues. The CDR3 here is CASSTRREPNQPQHF. The CDR3 DNA is TGTGCCAGCAGCACTCGACGGGAACCCAATCAGCCCCAGCATTTT.

The CDR3 DNA is TGTGCCAGCAGCCGGGGACTAGCGGGGACCTACGAGCAGTACTTC. Translating gives CASSRGLAGTYEQYF. This chain joins TRBV5-6 and TRBJ2-7; 13 bases fit TRBD2. There are 15 residues in the CDR3. Germline V gene sequence: CDR1 SGHDT, CDR2 YYEEEE. Germline trimming cut 4 bases from V and 2 bases from J; bases unmatched to any gene: 3.

The CDR3 DNA is TGCGCCAGCAGCGTTGACAGGGGGGACACTGAAGCTTTCTTT. As protein: CASSVDRGDTEAFF. The V and J genes are TRBV5-1 and TRBJ1-1; 9 bases line up with TRBD1. The CDR3 length is 14 residues. Germline CDR1 and CDR2: SGHRS and YFSETQ. V was clipped by 4 bases and J by 3 bases; unmatched bases: 4. The full variable domain, its missing parts supplied by reference TRBV5-1 and TRBJ1-1, is KAGVTQTPRYLIKTRGQQVTLSCSPISGHRSVSWYQQTPGQGLQFLFEYFSETQRNKGNFPGRFSGRQFSNSRSEMNVSTLELGDSALYLCASSVDRGDTEAFFGQGTRLTVV.

The V and J genes are TRBV5-1 and TRBJ1-4, with D tentatively TRBD1 (5 bases). Germline V CDR1 and CDR2: SGHRS, YFSETQ. The CDR3 covers 14 residues. Trimming removed 0 bases from V and 8 bases from J, with 11 bases in between. The CDR3 sequence is CASSLEGPPEKLFF. CDR3 coding DNA: TGCGCCAGCAGCTTGGAGGGACCGCCGGAAAAACTGTTTTTT.